One sample yielded the 10 T cell receptor beta chains listed below, sequenced in a study of CDR3 diversity in severe acne. TCRdb fed the PCR reads into MiXCR, producing one record per CDR3 protein. This table has 85,000 to 120,000 distinct CDR3 sequences, roughly half appearing once. The sequencing input was blood. Source of these receptors: a male donor with acne.

V is TRBV5-6 and J is TRBJ2-7, with 15 bases matching TRBD2. The junction had 6 bases not matched to a gene; V was cut back by 1 base and J by 7 bases. CDR3 length: 16 amino acids. Per germline, CDR1 SGHDT and CDR2 YYEEEE. The CDR3 region has the DNA TGTGCCAGCAGCTTGTGGGGACTAGCGGGAGGTAGGGAGCAGTACTTC. Translated: CASSLWGLAGGREQYF.

This clonotype was seen ten or more times. The chain couples TRBV4-2 to TRBJ2-3; TRBD2 matches 9 bases. This CDR3 has 16 residues. In germline, CDR1 is LGHNA, CDR2 YNFKEQ. Trimming at V came to 0 bases and at J to 3 bases, leaving 4 bases not matched to a gene. The CDR3 nucleotides are TGTGCCAGCAGCCAAGAGGTAGCGGGAGTGACAGATACGCAGTATTTT. Its protein product is CASSQEVAGVTDTQYF.

The gene calls are TRBV29-1 and TRBJ2-5; 7 nucleotides align to TRBD1. V dropped 0 bases and J dropped 4; count of bases not matched to a gene: 14. Per germline, CDR1 SQVTM and CDR2 ANQGSEA. CDR3 size: 17 residues. The CDR3 reads CSVEDKGRGWDVETQYF. The DNA of the CDR3 is TGCAGCGTTGAAGATAAGGGCAGGGGGTGGGATGTAGAGACCCAGTACTTC.

V gene TRBV2 combines with J gene TRBJ2-7; TRBD2 agrees at 11 bases. This CDR3 comprises 16 residues. The V and J ends lost 9 bases and 4 bases, in that order; junction bases with no gene match: 14. Germline V gives CDR1 SNHLY, CDR2 FYNNEI. CDR3 sequence: CASLLDSGRGVYEQYF. CDR3 nucleotides: TGTGCCAGTCTATTGGATAGCGGGAGGGGCGTATACGAGCAGTACTTC.

The rearrangement joins TRBV7-8 to TRBJ2-7; 16 bases fit TRBD2. Germline-derived CDR1 and CDR2 are SGHVS and FQNEAQ. The CDR3 is made up of 18 amino acids. The V gene end was trimmed by 5 bases and the J gene end by 4 bases; junction bases not matched to a gene: 11. CDR3 in amino acids: CASSEPGLAGGQAYEQYF. The CDR3 DNA reads TGTGCCAGCAGCGAACCGGGACTAGCGGGAGGGCAGGCTTACGAGCAGTACTTC.

This clonotype was detected only a few times. The chain couples TRBV5-4 to TRBJ2-5, with D tentatively TRBD1 or TRBD2 (6 bases each). Germline lookup yields CDR1 SGHNT and CDR2 YYREEE (reference sequence). CDR3 length: 14 residues. With 0 bases removed from V and 4 bases from J, the gap between germline ends came to 10 bases. The CDR3 spells CASSLEGGVETQYF. The CDR3 nucleotides are TGTGCCAGCAGCTTGGAGGGGGGAGTAGAGACCCAGTACTTC.

This clonotype has a count of ten or more. The rearrangement uses TRBV20-1 and TRBJ2-7, with TRBD2 identical over 12 bases. This CDR3 has 15 residues. Germline-derived CDR1 and CDR2 are DFQATT and SNEGSKA (reference sequence). The DNA of the CDR3 is TGCAGTGCAACCCTAGCGGGAGGGGGGTCCTTCGAGCAGTACGTC. It encodes CSATLAGGGSFEQYV.

This clonotype was observed many times. V usage is TRBV12-3 or TRBV12-4 and J usage is TRBJ2-1; tentative D call: TRBD2 (6 bases). The CDR3 spans 14 residues. Trimming took 7 bases from V and 0 from J, leaving 10 bases between them. This CDR3 reads CASNWRDSYNEQFF. The CDR3 bases are TGTGCCAGCAATTGGCGGGACTCCTACAATGAGCAGTTCTTC.

The chain combines TRBV20-1 with TRBJ2-6; D is unclear. The V gene lost 0 bases and the J gene lost 0 bases, with 6 bases spanning the gap. The CDR3 runs to 15 residues. Germline CDR1 and CDR2: DFQATT and SNEGSKA (reference sequence). Written as DNA, the CDR3 is TGCAGTGCTAGAGATCCGGCCTCTGGGGCCAACGTCCTGACTTTC. This translates into CSARDPASGANVLTF.

This clonotype was seen a few times. V usage is TRBV25-1 and J usage is TRBJ2-5; no firm D call. Germline assignment: CDR1 MGHDK and CDR2 SYGVNS. Trimming stripped 3 bases from V and 2 bases from J, with 13 bases between. The CDR3 is made up of 15 amino acids. The CDR3 reads CASSDISSPQETQYF. The DNA of the CDR3 is TGTGCCAGCAGTGATATCAGTTCCCCACAAGAGACCCAGTACTTC. Full variable domain (remainder filled in from reference TRBV25-1 and TRBJ2-5): EADIYQTPRYLVIGTGKKITLECSQTMGHDKMYWYQQDPGMELHLIHYSYGVNSTEKGDLSSESTVSRIRTEHFPLTLESARPSHTSQYLCASSDISSPQETQYFGPGTRLLVL.